This section outlines one TCR beta chain sequence together with its context. This sample was included in a study of control samples from healthy donors and cancer patients. Germline CDR1 reads LGHNA; CDR2 reads YNFKEQ. There are 14 residues in the CDR3. The germline V and J ends were trimmed by 4 bases and 0 bases, with 9 bases remaining between them. Clones were read by immunoSEQ multiplex PCR, and TCRdb kept only the in-frame ones, dropping some. The repertoire has tens of thousands of clones, about 85% of them found once; the top ten carry 13% to 15%. Source material: blood. This sequence originates from an older woman in good health. The V call is TRBV4-2, the J call TRBJ1-1, with D maybe TRBD1 (5 bases). The CDR3 protein is CASSPGGVNTEAFF. Here the CDR3 DNA reads TGTGCCAGCAGCCCGGGGGGAGTGAACACTGAAGCTTTCTTT.